The entry that follows covers one T cell receptor beta chain sequence. The sequencing template was cDNA reverse transcribed from extracted RNA. Only in-frame clones appear in the TCRdb table, and some are missing; sequencing was by immunoSEQ multiplex PCR. The data contain some 100,000 clones, under 40% of them singletons. The record originates from a study of CD8+ T cells in alopecia areata. Overall study context: Tofacitinib administration to treated patients was oral, at 5 to 10 mg twice daily. Patients remained on tofacitinib for 6 to 18 months and then went 6 months without it.

Individuals with alopecia areata gave both lesional scalp punch biopsies and peripheral blood for collection. PBMC-derived CD4+ and CD8+ T cells were sorted. V shed 6 bases and J shed 0 bases, with 6 bases lying between them. CDR3 size: 13 residues. CDR1 and CDR2 (germline): SNHLY, FYNNEI. This clonotype originated in a human donor with alopecia areata. Source material: CD4+ T cells sorted from blood. This rearrangement joins TRBV2 to TRBJ2-1, with a possible D match to TRBD2 (5 bases). CDR3 DNA: TGTGCCAGCAGGCGGGCCTCCTACAATGAGCAGTTCTTC. It specifies CASRRASYNEQFF.